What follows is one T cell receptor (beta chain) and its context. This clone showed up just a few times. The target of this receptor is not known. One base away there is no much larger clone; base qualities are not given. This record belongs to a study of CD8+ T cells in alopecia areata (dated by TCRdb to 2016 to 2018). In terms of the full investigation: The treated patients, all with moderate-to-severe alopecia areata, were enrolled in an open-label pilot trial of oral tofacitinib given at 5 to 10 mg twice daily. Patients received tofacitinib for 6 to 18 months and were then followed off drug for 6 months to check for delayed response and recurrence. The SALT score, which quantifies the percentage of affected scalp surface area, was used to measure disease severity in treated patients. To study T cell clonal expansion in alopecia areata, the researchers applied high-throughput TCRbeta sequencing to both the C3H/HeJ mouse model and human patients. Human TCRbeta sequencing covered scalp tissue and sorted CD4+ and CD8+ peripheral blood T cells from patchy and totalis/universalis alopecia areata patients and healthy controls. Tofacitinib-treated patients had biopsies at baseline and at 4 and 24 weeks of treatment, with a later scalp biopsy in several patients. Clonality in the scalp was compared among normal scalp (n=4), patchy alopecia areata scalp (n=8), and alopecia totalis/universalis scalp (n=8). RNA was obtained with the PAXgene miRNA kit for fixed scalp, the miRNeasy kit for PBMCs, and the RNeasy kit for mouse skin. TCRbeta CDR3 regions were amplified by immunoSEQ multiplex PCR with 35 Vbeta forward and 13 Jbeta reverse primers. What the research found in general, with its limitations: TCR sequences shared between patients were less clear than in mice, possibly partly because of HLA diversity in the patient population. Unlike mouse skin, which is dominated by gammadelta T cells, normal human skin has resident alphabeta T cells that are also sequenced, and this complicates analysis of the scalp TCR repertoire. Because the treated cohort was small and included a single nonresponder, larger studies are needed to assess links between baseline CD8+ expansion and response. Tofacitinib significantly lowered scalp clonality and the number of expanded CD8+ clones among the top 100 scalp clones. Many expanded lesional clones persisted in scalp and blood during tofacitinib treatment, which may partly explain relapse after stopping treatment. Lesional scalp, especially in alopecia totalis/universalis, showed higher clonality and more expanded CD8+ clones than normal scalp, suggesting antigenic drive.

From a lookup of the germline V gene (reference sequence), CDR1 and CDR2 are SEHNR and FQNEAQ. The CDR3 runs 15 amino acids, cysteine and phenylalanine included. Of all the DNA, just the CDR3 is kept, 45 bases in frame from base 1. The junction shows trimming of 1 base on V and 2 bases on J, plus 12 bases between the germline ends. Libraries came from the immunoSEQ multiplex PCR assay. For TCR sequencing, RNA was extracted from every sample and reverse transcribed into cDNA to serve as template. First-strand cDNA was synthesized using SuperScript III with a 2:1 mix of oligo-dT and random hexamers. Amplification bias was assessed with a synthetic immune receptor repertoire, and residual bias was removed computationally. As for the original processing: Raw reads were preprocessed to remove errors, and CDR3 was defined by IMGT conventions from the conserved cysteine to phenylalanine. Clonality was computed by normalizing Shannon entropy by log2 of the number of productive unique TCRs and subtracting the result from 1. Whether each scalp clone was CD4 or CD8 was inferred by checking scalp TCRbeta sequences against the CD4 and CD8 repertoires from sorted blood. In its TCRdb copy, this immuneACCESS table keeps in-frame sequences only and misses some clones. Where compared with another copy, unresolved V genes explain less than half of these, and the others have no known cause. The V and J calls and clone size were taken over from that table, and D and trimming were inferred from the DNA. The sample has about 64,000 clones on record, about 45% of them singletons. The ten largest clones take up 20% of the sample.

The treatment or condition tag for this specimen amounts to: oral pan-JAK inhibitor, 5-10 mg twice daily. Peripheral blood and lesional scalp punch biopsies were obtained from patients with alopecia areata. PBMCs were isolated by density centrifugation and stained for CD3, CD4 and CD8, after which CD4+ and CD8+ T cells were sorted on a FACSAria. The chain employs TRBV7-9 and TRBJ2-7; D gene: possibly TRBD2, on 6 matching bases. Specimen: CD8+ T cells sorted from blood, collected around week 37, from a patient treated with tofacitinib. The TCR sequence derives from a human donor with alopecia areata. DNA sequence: TGTGCCAGCAGCTTAGAGGCTAGCGCTCCCTACGAGCAGTACTTC. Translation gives CASSLEASAPYEQYF.